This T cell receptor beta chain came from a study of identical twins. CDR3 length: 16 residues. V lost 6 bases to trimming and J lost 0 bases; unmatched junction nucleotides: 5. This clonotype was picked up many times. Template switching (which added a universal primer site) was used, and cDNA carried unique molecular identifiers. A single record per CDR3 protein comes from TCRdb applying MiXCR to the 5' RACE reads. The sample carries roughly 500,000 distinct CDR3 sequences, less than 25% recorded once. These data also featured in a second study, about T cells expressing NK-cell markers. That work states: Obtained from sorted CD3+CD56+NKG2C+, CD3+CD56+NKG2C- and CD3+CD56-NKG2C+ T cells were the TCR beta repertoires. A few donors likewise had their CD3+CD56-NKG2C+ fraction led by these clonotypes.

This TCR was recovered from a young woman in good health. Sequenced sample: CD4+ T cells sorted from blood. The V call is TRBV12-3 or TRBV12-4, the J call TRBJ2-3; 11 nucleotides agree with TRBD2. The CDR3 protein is CASSFRLAGSTDTQYF. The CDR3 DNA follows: TGTGCCAGCAGCTTCCGACTAGCGGGGAGCACAGATACGCAGTATTTT.